A selection of T cell receptor beta chains follows, all from one sample in a study of blood T cell repertoires in COVID-19. Produced via immunoSEQ multiplex PCR; TCRdb's table is partial and in-frame only. The sample shows 150,000 to 200,000 clones, about 87% of them seen only once. Material for sequencing was peripheral blood. The receptors here all came from a woman younger than 45 with acute or convalescent COVID-19. Each CDR3 is given with its conserved first and last residue. The D gene is left open where the match is weak. Clone size is not always given. Where it is, it says once, few, many or a class for expanded clones.

>TRBV7-9|.|TRBJ2-7|.
TGTGCCAGCAGCCCCGGGACTTCTCTACGAGAGCAGTACTTC
CASSPGTSLREQYF
>TRBV19|.|TRBJ2-1|TRBD1
TGTGCCAGTAGGCAGCCGTGGACAGGGCCCAATGAGCAGTTCTTC
CASRQPWTGPNEQFF
>TRBV24-1|.|TRBJ2-1|.
TGTGCCACCAGTGACCTCCCTAGTAATGAGCAGTTCTTC
CATSDLPSNEQFF
>TRBV15|.|TRBJ1-1|TRBD1
TGTGCCACCGCCGCGACAGGGATTGAAGCTTTCTTT
CATAATGIEAFF
>TRBV27|.|TRBJ2-7|TRBD1
TGTGCCAGCAGCCCCGACAGGGCCTACGAGCAGTACTTC
CASSPDRAYEQYF
>TRBV11-3|.|TRBJ2-3|TRBD2
TGTGCCAGCAGCTTAGGGGGGGGTGCAGATACGCAGTATTTT
CASSLGGGADTQYF
>TRBV6-6|.|TRBJ2-7|.
TGTGCCAGCAGACCCGGACTACTATCCTACGAGCAGTACTTC
CASRPGLLSYEQYF
>TRBV27|.|TRBJ1-4|.
TGTGCCAGCAGTTACTCAAGGGGAACTAATGAAAAACTGTTTTTT
CASSYSRGTNEKLFF
>TRBV27|.|TRBJ1-6|.
TGTGCCAGCAGTTTAGGAGGGAATTCACCCCTCCACTTT
CASSLGGNSPLHF
>TRBV6-5|.|TRBJ2-7|TRBD2
TGTGCCAGCAGGCCCCCGGGACTAGCGGGAGAATTGCAGTACTTC
CASRPPGLAGELQYF
>TRBV9|once|TRBJ2-2|TRBD2
TGTGCCAGCAGCGTAGCTTCCGAGACTAGCGGGCCCGGGGAGCTGTTTTTT
CASSVASETSGPGELFF
>TRBV30|.|TRBJ2-7|TRBD2
TGTGCCTGGAGTCTTAAACTGAGACTAGCGGGAGACGGGCAGTACTTC
CAWSLKLRLAGDGQYF
>TRBV29-1|.|TRBJ2-5|.
TGCAGCGTCGGACTCTTCGCGGCCGAGACCCAGTACTTC
CSVGLFAAETQYF
>TRBV29-1|.|TRBJ2-3|.
TGCAGCGTTACAGGGCGGGTCAGCACAGATACGCAGTATTTT
CSVTGRVSTDTQYF
>TRBV29-1|.|TRBJ2-3|.
TGCAGCGTTCATCCCCGCGGAACTAGCACAGATACGCAGTATTTT
CSVHPRGTSTDTQYF